The TCR beta chain described here comes from a study of blood T cell repertoires in COVID-19 (dated by TCRdb to the early 2020s). About the study as a whole: Samples covering the acute and convalescent phases of COVID-19 were provided by collaborators in the United States, Italy and Spain. The material from the prospective study consisted of cDNA or gDNA derived from T cells, B-cell-depleted T cells, or PBMCs. The dataset comprised deeply sampled blood TCRbeta repertoires from subjects exposed to, actively infected with, or recovered from COVID-19. The repertoires were released in a freely available public database intended as a resource for research on the immune response to SARS-CoV-2. The samples were drawn from the first 160 participants of the ongoing ImmuneRACE study and from about 1,200 subjects provided by 6 global collaborators. The sample metadata nearly always contained a de-identified subject ID, COVID-19 status, age in years and sex. HLA class I and class II types, where available, came from metadata supplied by the sample provider rather than from assay-based typing. What the study reported, not specific to this receptor: The quantity of clinical and demographic metadata differed by source and by participant and was supplied without curation.

In the case of this clone: The clone's antigen remains unknown. No much larger clone is present one base from it, and per-base qualities are unavailable.

A second Seattle source provided samples from volunteer blood donors who had recovered from COVID-19. The collaborating institutions used their own protocols to collect whole blood in K2EDTA tubes. For TCRbeta analysis, collaborators shipped samples as frozen whole blood, isolated PBMCs, or DNA extracted from either of those sample types. TCRbeta CDR3 regions were amplified from genomic DNA using the immunoSEQ Assay, a bias-controlled multiplex PCR. In the source study's methods: Nucleated cell counts per sample were estimated from amplification of reference gene primers within the assay. To quantify the absolute abundance of each unique TCRbeta CDR3 rearrangement, sequence reads were collapsed and filtered. For each sample, productive Simpson clonality was calculated as the square root of Simpson's diversity index over productive rearrangements. In TCRdb, the immuneACCESS table is reduced to in-frame sequences with V and J assigned. These tables do not hold every clone; where another copy was compared, an unresolved V gene accounts for under half, and the others remain unexplained. The D gene and trimming were derived from the DNA, and the V and J assignments and clone size from that table. This sample comprises 250,000 to 300,000 clones, 75% to 90% of them detected only once. Of the sample, about 4.6% is held by the ten largest clones.

The germline V gene supplies CDR1 SGHRS and CDR2 YFSETQ. V drops 4 bases and J drops 7 bases, leaving 11 bases in between. The CDR3 holds 13 amino acids from the cysteine to the phenylalanine. Solely the CDR3 DNA is kept, with 39 bases framed from the first base. Sequencing was done on a sample of peripheral blood. The receptor was derived from a man aged 60-69 years who had recovered from COVID-19. The rearrangement joined TRBV5-1 to TRBJ1-4, with the D segment identity uncertain. The nucleotide sequence is given as TGCGCCAGCAGCGCCGGACGGGGTGAAAAACTGTTTTTT. The encoded protein is CASSAGRGEKLFF.